There are a few counts of the clone carrying this TCR beta chain. CDR1 and CDR2 (germline): SEHNR, FQNEAQ (reference sequence). The V end was cut by 1 base, the J end by 4 bases, with 13 bases between. The CDR3 contains 16 residues. CD45RA-CD27- cells were effector memory; CD45RA+CD27- cells were EMRA. An equimolar mix of two oligonucleotides served as the beta constant-region primer for TRBC1 and TRBC2. MiXCR was run by TCRdb on the UMI-ligation and nested PCR reads, yielding one entry per CDR3 protein. Of around 40,000 distinct CDR3 sequences in the sample, 10% to 15% were seen once. These data are taken from a study of naive and memory T cell subsets.

The chain links TRBV7-9 to TRBJ1-4, with D hard to call. The source of this sequence is a human donor in good health. The sample taken for sequencing was effector memory CD4+ T cells from blood. Subset meaning: effector memory, CD45RA- CD27-. The CDR3 coding sequence is TGTGCCAGCAGCTTAGGATTTAGGAACCTTAATGAAAAACTGTTTTTT. Amino acid sequence: CASSLGFRNLNEKLFF.